This entry is about one TCR beta chain. PCR amplification relied on 60 Vbeta primers (plus 13 Jbeta primers). Repertoires were generated with immunoSEQ multiplex PCR, while TCRdb's copy carries only in-frame clones and drops some. The data hold about 190,000 clones, with about 85% observed a single time. The V gene's germline CDR1 is SGDLS and CDR2 YYNGEE. V dropped 5 bases and J dropped 6 bases, with 15 bases sitting between them. The CDR3 is 13 residues long. The data were obtained in a study of cytomegalovirus exposure and HLA in healthy donors. The TCR originated in a man between 50 and 59 years old in good health and CMV-seronegative. Sequenced input: PBMCs. The gene calls are TRBV9 and TRBJ2-7; tentatively, D is TRBD2 (6 bases). The CDR3 loop is CASRLTAGFEQYF. Here the CDR3 DNA reads TGTGCCAGCAGGTTAACGGCGGGGTTCGAGCAGTACTTC. The variable domain in full, completed from reference TRBV9 and TRBJ2-7, reads DSGVTQTPKHLITATGQRVTLRCSPRSGDLSVYWYQQSLDQGLQFLIQYYNGEERAKGNILERFSAQQFPDLHSELNLSSLELGDSALYFCASRLTAGFEQYFGPGTRLTVT.